The 27 T cell receptor beta chains given below trace back to one sample, sequenced in a study of cytomegalovirus exposure and HLA in healthy donors. Primers for the PCR totalled 60 Vbeta and 13 Jbeta. Some clones are missing from TCRdb's copy, which holds only in-frame ones; the method was immunoSEQ multiplex PCR. The table has under 200,000 clones, 80% to 90% seen once. The material sequenced was PBMCs. Receptors were obtained from a man in his late teens or twenties in good health and CMV-seropositive.

The CDR3 DNA is TGTGCCAGCTGGGGGGGCTTGAACACCGGGGAGCTGTTTTTT. It encodes CASWGGLNTGELFF. The V gene is TRBV6-5, the J gene TRBJ2-2; TRBD2 is a possible D gene (7 bases). There are 14 residues in the CDR3. Germline CDR1 and CDR2: MNHEY and SVGAGI. Deletions cut 8 bases from V and 1 base from J, with 11 bases between.

This sequence joins TRBV21-1 and TRBJ2-5; the D call of TRBD1 is as the table states it, not checked on the DNA. TRBV21-1 is noted as a pseudogene. The CDR3 is 15 amino acids. CDR3 nucleotides: TGTGCCAGCAGACCCGGGGACAGGGAGGGAGAGACCCAGTACTTC. Its translation: CASRPGDREGETQYF.

The chain couples TRBV4-1 to TRBJ2-2; 8 bases are shared with TRBD1. Germline CDR1 MGHRA, CDR2 YSYEKL. The V segment lost 5 bases and the J segment 2 bases; nucleotides outside the gene matches: 4. This CDR3 contains 15 residues. DNA for the CDR3: TGCGCCAGCAGCTATCAGGGGGCCAACACCGGGGAGCTGTTTTTT. Its translation: CASSYQGANTGELFF.

This chain connects TRBV5-6 to TRBJ2-7, with TRBD2 identical over 10 bases. Trimming took 1 base from V and 3 from J; bases not matched to a gene: 7. From germline, CDR1 is SGHDT and CDR2 YYEEEE. The length of the CDR3 is 16 residues. The CDR3, as DNA: TGTGCCAGCAGCTTGAAACTAGCGGGGAGATTCTACGAGCAGTACTTC. Translating gives CASSLKLAGRFYEQYF.

The chain is built from TRBV5-6 and TRBJ2-5; 12 nucleotides match TRBD1. Germline loops: CDR1 SGHDT, CDR2 YYEEEE. The junction had 6 bases not matched to a gene; V was cut back by 3 bases and J by 3 bases. This CDR3 spans 16 amino acids. The CDR3 loop reads CASSSPGQGAKETQYF. The CDR3 bases are TGTGCCAGCAGCTCACCGGGACAGGGGGCCAAAGAGACCCAGTACTTC.

V usage is TRBV7-6 and J usage is TRBJ1-2, with 9 positions matching TRBD1. This CDR3 is 14 amino acids long. V lost 4 bases and J lost 4; bases outside the gene matches: 4. The germline CDR1 and CDR2 sequences are SGHVS and FNYEAQ. The chain's CDR3 is CASSSPGQGYGYTF. The DNA of the CDR3 is TGTGCCAGCAGCTCCCCGGGACAGGGCTATGGCTACACCTTC.

This clone was observed once. The chain employs TRBV15 and TRBJ2-7; D possibly corresponds to TRBD1 (5 bases). The germline CDR1 and CDR2 sequences are LNHNV and YYDKDF (reference sequence). Trimming cost V 3 bases and J 1 base, with 16 bases left between them. This CDR3 has 16 amino acids. CDR3 in amino acids: CATSRGLDQTSYEQYF. CDR3 in DNA: TGTGCCACCAGCAGGGGGCTAGACCAAACTTCCTACGAGCAGTACTTC.

The chain recombines TRBV7-6 with TRBJ2-1; 8 bases fit TRBD2. Germline CDR1 SGHVS, CDR2 FNYEAQ. This CDR3 comprises 15 residues. Germline trimming cut 0 bases from V and 5 bases from J; bases unmatched to any gene: 3. CDR3 in amino acids: CASSLATGGHNEQFF. CDR3 DNA: TGTGCCAGCAGCTTAGCGACGGGGGGGCACAATGAGCAGTTCTTC.

V usage is TRBV5-6 and J usage is TRBJ2-1; 7 nucleotides match TRBD2. From germline, CDR1 is SGHDT and CDR2 YYEEEE. This CDR3 comprises 19 residues. J was trimmed by 8 bases and V by 4 bases; bases with no gene match: 24. The CDR3, as DNA: TGTGCCAGCAGCGTGACGCCCTTCTTTGGTAGCGGGTCTAGGTATGAGCAGTTCTTC. It encodes CASSVTPFFGSGSRYEQFF.

The J gene is TRBJ2-7, the V gene TRBV2; D gene unclear. Trimming shortened V by 2 bases and J by 7 bases, and 9 bases separated the two germline ends. Germline CDR1 reads SNHLY; CDR2 reads FYNNEI. The CDR3 sequence is 12 residues long. CDR3 protein: CASSEFAVEQYF. DNA of the CDR3: TGTGCCAGCAGTGAATTTGCAGTGGAGCAGTACTTC.

The chain links TRBV6-5 to TRBJ1-4, with D possibly matching TRBD1 (5 bases). From germline, CDR1 is MNHEY and CDR2 SVGAGI. CDR3 length: 15 amino acids. Deletions cut 0 bases from V and 10 bases from J, with 15 bases between. CDR3 sequence (DNA): TGTGCCAGCAGTTACTCGAAGGTTACGGGGGGAAAACTGTTTTTT. Residues: CASSYSKVTGGKLFF.

This clone was observed a single time. CDR3 region: CASNRGGYNQPQHF. Here the CDR3 DNA reads TGTGCCAGCAACAGGGGAGGTTACAATCAGCCCCAGCATTTT. The J gene is TRBJ1-5, the V gene TRBV9; TRBD1 matches 7 bases. The CDR3 runs 14 residues. The germline CDR1 and CDR2 sequences are SGDLS and YYNGEE. J was trimmed by 3 bases and V by 6 bases; bases with no gene match: 6.

J is TRBJ1-1 and V is TRBV11-2; D remains ambiguous. Germline lookup yields CDR1 SGHAT and CDR2 FQNNGV. V lost 5 bases to trimming and J lost 4 bases, with 17 bases between them. The CDR3 is 15 amino acids. CDR3 sequence: CASSPTGMFLTEAFF. The CDR3 DNA reads as TGTGCCAGCAGCCCAACGGGGATGTTCCTCACTGAAGCTTTCTTT.

This sequence joins TRBV15 and TRBJ2-1; D possibly corresponds to TRBD2 (6 bases). Germline CDR1 and CDR2: LNHNV and YYDKDF (reference sequence). The V gene lost 0 bases and the J gene lost 9 bases, with 15 bases spanning the gap. There are 15 residues in the CDR3. The CDR3 DNA reads as TGTGCCACCAGCAGAGAAGGTGATAGGAGGGGTGAGCAGTTCTTC. Its translation is CATSREGDRRGEQFF.

The J gene is TRBJ2-3, the V gene TRBV9, with unresolved D. Looked up from germline, CDR1 is SGDLS and CDR2 is YYNGEE. This CDR3 is built from 14 residues. V was pared by 6 bases and J by 0 bases, with 11 bases between. CDR3 sequence: CASNREASTDTQYF. In DNA form, the CDR3 reads TGTGCCAGCAACCGTGAGGCTAGCACAGATACGCAGTATTTT.

The chain uses TRBV5-5 and TRBJ2-3, with 10 nucleotides matching TRBD1. The CDR3 contains 16 residues. Germline V lookup: CDR1 SGHKS, CDR2 YYEKEE (reference sequence). Germline trimming cut 2 bases from V and 2 bases from J; bases unmatched to any gene: 5. The chain's CDR3 is CASSFETGGPTDTQYF. For the CDR3, the DNA is TGTGCCAGCAGCTTTGAGACAGGGGGCCCCACAGATACGCAGTATTTT.

The J gene is TRBJ1-1, the V gene TRBV5-1, with 7 bases identical to TRBD1. Trimming cost V 4 bases and J 8 bases; bases outside gene matches: 11. Germline CDR1 is SGHRS and CDR2 is YFSETQ. CDR3 length equals 14 residues. The CDR3 here is CASSAPGQFTEAFF. The CDR3 DNA is TGCGCCAGCAGCGCCCCGGGACAGTTTACCGAAGCTTTCTTT.

The rearrangement uses TRBV2 and TRBJ2-2; D unclear. CDR3 length equals 15 residues. Trimming took off 1 base at V and 0 bases at J, with 6 bases between the two ends. The germline V gene encodes CDR1 SNHLY and CDR2 FYNNEI. The CDR3 loop is CASSEVSTNTGELFF. As DNA, the CDR3 is TGTGCCAGCAGTGAAGTTAGCACGAACACCGGGGAGCTGTTTTTT.

This rearrangement joins TRBV28 to TRBJ2-3; 10 nucleotides line up with TRBD1. J gave up 4 bases and V 2 bases, and 3 bases lay outside the gene matches. This CDR3 contains 15 residues. Germline V lookup: CDR1 MDHEN, CDR2 SYDVKM. Written as DNA, the CDR3 is TGTGCCAGCAGTTTACGGGACAGGGGACCAGATACGCAGTATTTT. It codes for CASSLRDRGPDTQYF. Full variable domain (missing parts from reference TRBV28 and TRBJ2-3): DVKVTQSSRYLVKRTGEKVFLECVQDMDHENMFWYRQDPGLGLRLIYFSYDVKMKEKGDIPEGYSVSREKKERFSLILESASTNQTSMYLCASSLRDRGPDTQYFGPGTRLTVL.

This chain links TRBV5-1 with TRBJ1-6; tentatively, D is TRBD1 (5 bases). V lost 2 bases, J lost 7 bases, and 13 bases lay in between. This CDR3 has 15 amino acids. Germline loops: CDR1 SGHRS, CDR2 YFSETQ. The CDR3 coding sequence is TGCGCCAGCAGCTTAAGCAGGGCTTCCAATTCACCCCTCCACTTT. Protein product: CASSLSRASNSPLHF. The full variable domain, with the rest looked up from reference TRBV5-1 and TRBJ1-6, is KAGVTQTPRYLIKTRGQQVTLSCSPISGHRSVSWYQQTPGQGLQFLFEYFSETQRNKGNFPGRFSGRQFSNSRSEMNVSTLELGDSALYLCASSLSRASNSPLHFGNGTRLTVT.

The chain carries TRBV10-3 and TRBJ1-1; tentatively, D is TRBD1 (5 bases). Germline V gene sequence: CDR1 ENHRY, CDR2 SYGVKD. Trimming took 10 bases from V and 10 from J, leaving 16 bases between them. This CDR3 contains 11 residues. The CDR3 sequence is CATRQTERAFF. Here the CDR3 DNA reads TGTGCCACCCGACAGACCGAGAGAGCTTTCTTT.

This chain connects TRBV15 to TRBJ2-1; 7 nucleotides match TRBD1. Trimming removed 2 bases from V and 4 bases from J; junction bases left unmatched: 2. The V gene's germline CDR1 is LNHNV and CDR2 YYDKDF (reference sequence). There are 14 residues in the CDR3. DNA of the CDR3: TGTGCCACCAGCAGACGACAGGGTTACAATGAGCAGTTCTTC. As protein: CATSRRQGYNEQFF.

V usage is TRBV19 and J usage is TRBJ1-2, with D possibly matching TRBD1 (5 bases). The CDR3 is 15 amino acids. Trimming cost V 2 bases and J 3 bases, with 13 bases left between them. Germline V gene sequence: CDR1 LNHDA, CDR2 SQIVND (reference sequence). This CDR3 is CASSISQGSDYGYTF. CDR3 nucleotide sequence: TGTGCCAGTAGTATATCGCAGGGCTCCGACTATGGCTACACCTTC. The full variable domain, in which reference TRBV19 and TRBJ1-2 provide the parts outside the CDR3, is DGGITQSPKYLFRKEGQNVTLSCEQNLNHDAMYWYRQDPGQGLRLIYYSQIVNDFQKGDIAEGYSVSREKKESFPLTVTSAQKNPTAFYLCASSISQGSDYGYTFGSGTRLTVV.

The chain joins TRBV7-2 to TRBJ2-5, with TRBD2 identical over 9 bases. The length of the CDR3 is 18 residues. V gave up 4 bases and J gave up 4 bases; unmatched junction bases: 16. Germline-derived CDR1 and CDR2 are SGHTA and FQGNSA. DNA for the CDR3: TGTGCCAGCAGCTCAAATTGGGGTAGCGGGGGTCGAAGAGAGACCCAGTACTTC. Protein product: CASSSNWGSGGRRETQYF.

V gene TRBV2 combines with J gene TRBJ2-2, with a tentative D call TRBD2 (5 bases). V dropped 7 bases and J dropped 6 bases, with 9 bases sitting between them. Germline V gene sequence: CDR1 SNHLY, CDR2 FYNNEI. This CDR3 is 12 amino acids long. This CDR3 is CASTMEAGELFF. CDR3 DNA: TGTGCCAGCACAATGGAGGCCGGGGAGCTGTTTTTT.

The chain carries TRBV7-9 and TRBJ2-1; 11 nucleotides match TRBD2. CDR1 is SEHNR, CDR2 FQNEAQ, per germline (reference sequence). Trimming at V came to 1 base and at J to 0 bases, leaving 5 bases not matched to a gene. CDR3 length: 18 amino acids. This chain's CDR3 is CASSLGLAGPSSYNEQFF. CDR3 DNA sequence: TGTGCCAGCAGCTTAGGACTAGCGGGACCGAGCTCCTACAATGAGCAGTTCTTC.

The rearrangement joins TRBV5-4 to TRBJ2-5; possibly TRBD2 for D (6 bases). V was trimmed by 4 bases and J by 2 bases, leaving 12 bases between them. Germline V gene data show CDR1 as SGHNT and CDR2 as YYREEE (reference sequence). The CDR3 is made up of 14 amino acids. Here the CDR3 reads CASSRTGVQETQYF. CDR3 in DNA: TGTGCCAGCAGCCGCACGGGGGTGCAAGAGACCCAGTACTTC.